This T cell receptor beta chain came from a study of cytomegalovirus exposure and HLA in healthy donors (dated by TCRdb to 2016 to 2017). For context, the study as a whole: An earlier analysis of several hundred of the donors reported 250 to 350 Gb of sequence data and 100 million to 130 million unique TCR beta sequences from 150 million to 200 million T cells. Donor age, sex, ethnicity and CMV serostatus were compiled together with the repertoire data. Of the 350 to 450 genotyped donors, over 80% were placed in the genetic ancestry cluster associated with self-reported Caucasian donors. An earlier analysis of roughly 600 of the donors used high-throughput TCR beta sequencing to judge whether each TCR beta V gene segment behaved as functional or pseudogenic. Because of strong linkage in the cohort, a few DR-DQ haplotypes were treated as single units for association and clustering. Rather than drawing on any new phenotypic data, the later analysis identified candidate immune exposures from TCR beta sequences and the way those sequences occurred across donors. Genome-wide SNP genotypes for about 65% of the roughly 670 donors were used in a later genetic analysis, which treated that subset as a discovery cohort. Approximately 300 gigabases of sequencing data and around 80 million unique TCR sequences made up an early release that covered approximately 620 HLA-typed donors. The study combined high-throughput TCR immunosequencing, statistical association of individual TCRs with disease status, and machine learning to predict cytomegalovirus infection status. Typing coverage varied by locus: about 629-630 donors for A, B, C, DRB1 and DQB1; approximately 520 for DQA1; over 600 for DPA1; about 450 for DPB1. The aim of the study was to test whether cataloging public T cell receptors could identify signatures of past pathogen exposure. All discovery cohort repertoires had been generated on a single sequencing platform. HLA typing covered class I and class II loci at four-digit resolution. A separate validation cohort of roughly 130 different subjects was used in addition to the roughly 670-subject first cohort. Among some 400 genotyped donors of the cohort, an average of approximately 240,000 unique TCR beta nucleotide sequences was sequenced per donor, of which about 18% were non-productive. The study used immunosequencing to profile the T cell repertoires of approximately 690 subjects and linked those repertoires to cytomegalovirus serostatus. A later analysis re-analyzed previously published TCR beta repertoires from 660 or so donors and added high-resolution HLA genotyping to study TCR occurrence patterns. The paper as a whole reports these results and caveats: The classifier was reported to diagnose cytomegalovirus status with high specificity and sensitivity in both the original and validation cohorts. In the study, about 150 TCR beta chains were listed as associated with cytomegalovirus. In a later analysis, HLA-associated TCR beta chains were found to be more clonally expanded and to have lower generation probabilities than equally common non-associated chains. In an earlier analysis of approximately 590 of the donors, most TCR beta V segments were observed in productive rearrangements about 87% or about 30% of the time, broadly matching IMGT annotations. According to a later genetic analysis, donors in an Asian-associated ancestry cluster had fewer N-insertions in productive TCRs than the roughly 670-donor mean. In vitro tests confirmed that a few of the cytomegalovirus-associated TCR beta chains recognize cytomegalovirus antigens. When HLA alleles, especially DR and DQ, strongly co-occurred, TCR associations were difficult to assign to individual alleles. A later analysis associated 16,951 TCR beta sequences with specific HLA alleles at a false discovery rate of 0.05. The cohort was sequenced for TCR beta chains only, and without alpha or paired-chain data the features that could be detected were limited. A later genetic analysis associated a missense DCLRE1C variant with V-gene and J-gene trimming of TCR beta chains, and an independent cohort replicated the association. Most CMV-associated TCR beta chains appeared to be HLA-restricted in a later analysis, and the HLA associations seemed to be driven largely by CMV exposure. A group of highly shared sequence variants was considered likely to be a technical artifact of the sequencing pipeline. Sequencing depth was assumed to be roughly uniform across donors in the presence/absence analyses, though that assumption may not hold. For the cohort, immune exposure information was limited to CMV serostatus. A further reported finding was that TCR beta sequences accurately predicted the HLA-A and HLA-B alleles for most subjects in the first cohort. Across donors, most TCR sequences were observed very rarely, whereas some public TCRs were present in many individuals. Several of the top co-occurrence clusters appeared to be linked to parvovirus B19, influenza, CMV and Epstein-Barr virus, according to a later analysis. Linkage disequilibrium might explain the correlated functional status among segregating V segments, but an unknown experimental factor could not be excluded. Because counts were too low, approximately 15 rarely observed V segments, including chromosome 9 orphons, were excluded from the earlier analysis of several hundred of the donors. A later analysis found that TCR association rates varied across HLA loci, with DRB1 alleles showing the most associated TCRs and HLA-C alleles the fewest. Because HLA typing was missing for some donors at each locus, association tests included only the typed subset. The authors suggested that the approach could potentially be extended to other disease states and immunological phenotypes. Some IMGT-functional V segments, including TRBV6-2 and TRBV6-3, could not be told apart with the 87-base-pair reads, so those segments were excluded.

Regarding this clone: Its antigen target is currently unknown. Per-base qualities were not stored, and no clone one base away is much larger.

The cohort was made up of 666 healthy bone marrow donors. Cohort members were all nominally healthy when sampled, although unrecorded immune exposures were likely present. The donor tested CMV seronegative, placing the donor among the 350 to 400 seronegative members of the cohort. A peripheral blood sample was provided by each donor, and peripheral blood mononuclear cells were used for TCR beta sequencing. Genomic DNA was extracted from the blood cell samples with the Qiagen DNeasy Blood Extraction Kit. Libraries were prepared through the immunoSEQ multiplex PCR assay. For the multiplex PCR, a mixture combining 60 forward primers for TCR Vbeta segments and 13 reverse primers for TCR Jbeta segments was used. A multiplex PCR assay on genomic DNA amplified the CDR3 region of rearranged TCR beta genes. The Illumina HiSeq System was used to sequence the amplified TCR beta libraries as 87-base-pair reads. The authors processed their data as follows. In a later analysis, roughly 80 million unique TCR beta chains were counted across the roughly 610 repertoires, and roughly 11 million of these chains were shared by at least two donors. Raw reads were error-corrected and collapsed into unique sequences with a nearest-neighbor algorithm that merged closely related sequences to remove PCR and sequencing errors. To assign V, D and J gene segments, CDR3 sequences were aligned to IMGT reference sequences. For a sequence to be retained, at least a six-nucleotide match to both a V gene segment and a J gene segment was required. Rearrangements were classified as productive when the CDR3 lacked stop codons and remained in frame with V and J, and all other rearrangements were classified as non-productive. Following IMGT convention, CDR3 was defined as the stretch from the second conserved V-encoded cysteine up to the conserved J-encoded phenylalanine. The earlier analysis of some 540 of the donors excluded any sequence lacking an unambiguous match to a single V gene segment. In an earlier analysis of 587 of the donors, a V segment was called functional when productive rearrangements were above 56.7%, and segregating when the standard deviation between donors exceeded 5%. To diagnose cytomegalovirus status from the catalog of TCR beta chain sequences, a statistical classification framework was built. In a later analysis, TCR nucleotide sequences were compared against IMGT/GENE-DB human TR gene sequences so that V and J genes could be assigned. In a later analysis, CDR3 sequences and most-parsimonious VDJ recombination scenarios were assigned using the TCRdist pipeline. In a later analysis, each TCR beta chain was defined by its CDR3 amino acid sequence together with its V-gene family, and reads without a unique V-gene family were excluded. A later analysis removed 600 or so highly shared, low-generation-probability nucleotide sequences to deal with suspected cross-contamination and a sequencing artifact. For each public chain, a later analysis derived a clonal expansion index from normalized ranks of inferred template counts within each repertoire. Generation probabilities in a later analysis came from a VDJ recombination model fitted to out-of-frame rearrangements, and those results were checked against IGoR. A later analysis scored TCR-TCR, TCR-HLA and TCR-CMV co-occurrence with hypergeometric tests, applying a repertoire-size bias correction to TCR pairs. To estimate false discovery rates, a later analysis permuted the HLA or CMV assignments 20 times. In a later analysis, co-occurring TCRs were grouped using DBSCAN, with TCRdist sequence similarity added in when clustering inside HLA-allele-positive subsets. Repertoires with fewer than 30,000 or more than 120,000 public chains, plus five repertoires with anomalous nucleotide sharing, were excluded from co-occurrence clustering. This immuneACCESS table, as held by TCRdb, lists in-frame sequences with V and J called but not all clones. Of the missing ones, under half trace to an unresolved V gene in checked studies; the others have no known cause. The D gene and trimming were derived from the DNA, and the V and J assignments and clone size from that table. Within this sample are about 150,000 clones, with about 85% of them counted one time only. 1% of the sample is taken by the ten largest.

The CDR3 starts with the cysteine, ends with the phenylalanine, and has 16 residues. Left in the record is the CDR3 DNA by itself, 48 bases read in frame from the first base. From a lookup of the germline V gene (reference sequence), CDR1 and CDR2 are LNHNV and YYDKDF. The junction shows trimming of 5 bases on V and 1 base on J, plus 17 bases between the germline ends. The sample comprised PBMCs. The chain links TRBV15 with TRBJ2-5; the D region possibly corresponds to TRBD1 (7 bases align). This clonotype was obtained from a boy aged 2 to 10 in good health and CMV-seronegative. The DNA is TGTGCCACCAGCTCCGTGCGACAGGGAGGCCAAGAGACCCAGTACTTC. The encoded protein is CATSSVRQGGQETQYF. Supplemented by the reference TRBV15 and TRBJ2-5 proteins around the CDR3, the complete variable domain is DAMVIQNPRYQVTQFGKPVTLSCSQTLNHNVMYWYQQKSSQAPKLLFHYYDKDFNNEADTPDNFQSRRPNTSFCFLDIRSPGLGDTAMYLCATSSVRQGGQETQYFGPGTRLLVL.